These 10 T cell receptor beta chains were all obtained from the same sample, sequenced in a study of T cell repertoires in cytomegalovirus infection. The antigens these receptors bind are not known. TCRdb used MiXCR to reprocess the reads, holding one entry per CDR3 protein. In the table there are about 830,000 distinct CDR3 sequences, over 25% of which are singletons. Material: cultured CD8+ T cells from PBMCs, obtained from culture after CMV antigen stimulation. The receptors here all came from a human donor in good health (CMV status not recorded). Some clones in this sample may be carry-over from other donors' samples.

V usage is TRBV4-3 and J usage is TRBJ2-3; 9 bases fit TRBD2. CDR3 length: 19 amino acids. The ends lost 0 bases at V and 2 bases at J; junction bases unmatched: 12. Germline V gene sequence: CDR1 LGHNA, CDR2 YSLEER. Here the CDR3 reads CASSQDRRVLAGNTDTQYF. DNA of the CDR3: TGCGCCAGCAGCCAAGATAGGCGCGTGCTAGCGGGGAACACAGATACGCAGTATTTT.

This clonotype was counted at least ten times. The chain is built from TRBV7-2 and TRBJ2-3; 12 bases are shared with TRBD2. This CDR3 has 15 residues. From germline, CDR1 is SGHTA and CDR2 FQGNSA. V shed 4 bases, J shed 7 bases, and the junction held 6 bases outside the gene matches. The CDR3 DNA follows: TGTGCCAGCAGCTACCTAGCGGGGGGGCGGAATACGCAGTATTTT. Amino acids: CASSYLAGGRNTQYF.

The J gene is TRBJ2-3, the V gene TRBV7-8; weak D call: TRBD1 (6 bases). The ends were cut back, 5 bases at V and 6 bases at J, with 18 bases in the middle. This CDR3 contains 15 residues. From germline, CDR1 is SGHVS and CDR2 FQNEAQ. Here the CDR3 DNA reads TGTGCCAGCAGCCCGATTGGGGGCCCGGGGGATACGCAGTATTTT. This translates into CASSPIGGPGDTQYF.

This clonotype was observed a handful of times. The gene calls are TRBV7-9 and TRBJ2-5; D may be TRBD2 (7 bases). The CDR3 extends over 20 amino acids. CDR1 and CDR2 (germline): SEHNR, FQNEAQ (reference sequence). Trimming shortened V by 1 base and J by 0 bases, and 24 bases separated the two germline ends. The CDR3: CASSLGLVRGLEEYQETQYF. The CDR3 region has the DNA TGTGCCAGCAGCTTAGGGCTGGTGCGGGGGCTGGAAGAGTACCAAGAGACCCAGTACTTC.

As to this clonotype: A much larger clone differs from this one at a single base, so this may be a read error. This sequence joins TRBV7-2 and TRBJ2-7; no reliable D call. Germline V lookup: CDR1 SGHTA, CDR2 FQGNSA. The CDR3 runs 16 residues. V dropped 1 base and J dropped 0 bases, with 13 bases sitting between them. For the CDR3, the DNA is TGTGCCAGCAGCTTAGGTGCCAGCGTTATCTCCTACGAGCAGTACGTC. This sequence encodes CASSLGASVISYEQYV.

The chain joins TRBV19 to TRBJ1-1; the D is unclear. Trimming left V 7 bases short and J 1 base short, with 13 bases between. Germline CDR1 reads LNHDA; CDR2 reads SQIVND (reference sequence). The CDR3 consists of 14 residues. As DNA, the CDR3 is TGTGCCAGTATGGGTTGGAAGGAGAACACTGAAGCTTTCTTT. Translation: CASMGWKENTEAFF.

This clonotype was observed at least ten times. This rearrangement joins TRBV7-8 to TRBJ2-4; D may be TRBD1 (6 bases). The CDR3 is 17 residues long. Per germline, CDR1 SGHVS and CDR2 FQNEAQ. The V and J ends lost 6 bases and 6 bases respectively, with 24 bases between them. This CDR3 is CASSHKPGQGIGNIQYF. For the CDR3, the DNA is TGTGCCAGCAGTCATAAACCGGGACAAGGAATTGGAAACATTCAGTACTTC.

The rearrangement uses TRBV11-2 and TRBJ2-1; 7 bases line up with TRBD1. CDR3 length: 15 amino acids. Looked up from germline, CDR1 is SGHAT and CDR2 is FQNNGV. V shed 7 bases and J 4 bases; nucleotides not matched to a gene: 10. In DNA, the CDR3 is TGTGCCAGCAACTTGGGGGACAGAGGATACAATGAGCAGTTCTTC. Its translation is CASNLGDRGYNEQFF.

This clonotype was seen many times. The CDR3 DNA follows: TGTGCCAGCAGTTACTCGCAGGAGAGTCAGCCCCAGCATTTT. Amino acid sequence: CASSYSQESQPQHF. V is TRBV6-5 and J is TRBJ1-5; no reliable D call. V lost 0 bases to trimming and J lost 6 bases, with 9 bases between them. This CDR3 has 14 residues. Germline lookup yields CDR1 MNHEY and CDR2 SVGAGI.

Ten or more counts support this clonotype. The rearrangement joins TRBV7-8 to TRBJ2-7, with D uncertain. The V end was cut by 3 bases, the J end by 2 bases, with 11 bases between. In germline, CDR1 is SGHVS, CDR2 FQNEAQ. The CDR3 is 14 residues long. The CDR3 bases are TGTGCCAGCAGCTTGTTAGGAGAAACCTACGAGCAGTACTTC. Translating gives CASSLLGETYEQYF. Drawing the rest from reference TRBV7-8 and TRBJ2-7, the complete variable domain is GAGVSQSPRYKVAKRGQDVALRCDPISGHVSLFWYQQALGQGPEFLTYFQNEAQLDKSGLPSDRFFAERPEGSVSTLKIQRTQQEDSAVYLCASSLLGETYEQYFGPGTRLTVT.